One and the same sample provided the 27 T cell receptor beta chains below, sequenced in a study of regulatory T cells in long-lasting Graves disease. CDR3 regions were amplified by Arm-PCR using iRepertoire HTBI primers to build TCR beta libraries. TCRdb called the multiplex PCR reads again in MiXCR, with one record for every CDR3 protein. The sample yields some 440,000 distinct CDR3 sequences, around 21% seen once. Time point in this sample: persistent/refractory GD, antithyroid drugs over 5 years with positive TRAb. TCR sequences were obtained from RNA taken from PBMCs. The sample was peripheral blood mononuclear cells (PBMCs), taken when the disease was refractory, from a patient treated with antithyroid drugs. These receptors were obtained from a female donor with Graves disease.

For this clonotype: Possible read error: a much larger clone is one base away. DNA of the CDR3: TGTGCCAGCAGCGATGAAGCGGGAGTAGGGGAGACCCAGTACTTC. Its translation: CASSDEAGVGETQYF. This chain connects TRBV6-2 or TRBV6-3 to TRBJ2-5; 8 bases agree with TRBD2. The CDR3 spans 15 residues. The V gene end was trimmed by 6 bases and the J gene end by 5 bases; junction bases not matched to a gene: 11. Germline V gives CDR1 MNHEY, CDR2 SVGEGT.

The table lists this clonotype with many counts. The V gene is TRBV24-1, the J gene TRBJ2-7, with D possibly matching TRBD2 (6 bases). Germline values: CDR1 KGHDR, CDR2 SFDVKD. Trimming removed 4 bases from V and 0 bases from J, with 21 bases in between. The CDR3 is 18 residues long. CDR3 in DNA: TGTGCCACCAGTGAGGGCCCCGGGGGAGCGGAAGACTCCTACGAGCAGTACTTC. Translation: CATSEGPGGAEDSYEQYF.

This clonotype occurred a few times. The rearrangement joins TRBV7-9 to TRBJ1-2; D call uncertain. V lost 6 bases to trimming and J lost 8 bases, with 13 bases between them. Germline CDR1 SEHNR, CDR2 FQNEAQ (reference sequence). The CDR3 contains 12 residues. CDR3 bases: TGTGCCAGCAGTTTGGCCACGGAGGGCTACACCTTC. Residues: CASSLATEGYTF.

This clonotype was counted ten times or more. The chain couples TRBV6-1 to TRBJ2-7; 10 bases map to TRBD2. The CDR3 loop spans 15 amino acids. CDR1 and CDR2 (germline): MNHNS, SASEGT. The V segment lost 4 bases and the J segment 1 base; nucleotides outside the gene matches: 4. In nucleotides, the CDR3 is TGTGCCAGCAGTGCCTCGACTAGCGGGTCCTACGAGCAGTACTTC. Protein: CASSASTSGSYEQYF.

In this sample, this clonotype turned up a few times. The V gene is TRBV2, the J gene TRBJ2-1; 9 positions agree with TRBD2. The CDR3 has 19 residues. CDR1 SNHLY and CDR2 FYNNEI come from the germline V gene. V lost 5 bases, J lost 1 base, and 15 bases stayed unmatched. Here the CDR3 reads CASSRGLARDRRSYNEQFF. CDR3 coding DNA: TGTGCCAGCAGTAGAGGACTAGCGAGAGACCGTAGGTCCTACAATGAGCAGTTCTTC.

This chain connects TRBV3-1 to TRBJ2-1; 9 bases are shared with TRBD1. CDR1 is LGHDT, CDR2 YNNKEL, per germline (reference sequence). The V gene end was trimmed by 6 bases and the J gene end by 7 bases; junction bases not matched to a gene: 10. The CDR3 extends over 15 amino acids. This CDR3 is CASSPRDRVLNEQFF. Written as DNA, the CDR3 is TGTGCCAGCAGTCCGCGGGACAGGGTATTGAATGAGCAGTTCTTC.

This clonotype has a handful of counts. The chain has TRBV20-1 and TRBJ1-2; TRBD1 is a possible D gene (5 bases). Germline lookup yields CDR1 DFQATT and CDR2 SNEGSKA (reference sequence). The CDR3 totals 15 residues. Trimming removed 3 bases from V and 1 base from J, with 15 bases in between. The CDR3 coding sequence is TGCAGTGCTAGGAGGGGACGAGGGAATAACTATGGCTACACCTTC. This gives the protein CSARRGRGNNYGYTF.

In this sample, this clonotype turned up a few times. This chain uses TRBV7-9 with TRBJ2-2; D remains ambiguous. V shed 6 bases and J shed 3 bases, with 17 bases lying between them. CDR3 size: 16 residues. CDR1 is SEHNR, CDR2 FQNEAQ, per germline (reference sequence). CDR3 sequence: CASRNSRTGDTGELFF. The CDR3 DNA sequence: TGTGCCAGCAGGAACTCTAGAACGGGCGACACCGGGGAGCTGTTTTTT.

This clonotype was detected ten times or more. This sequence joins TRBV12-3 or TRBV12-4 and TRBJ2-7; D unclear. V lost 4 bases to trimming and J lost 3 bases, with 13 bases between them. This CDR3 region has 14 residues. The CDR3 sequence: CASSSYGINYEQYF. In nucleotides, the CDR3 is TGTGCCAGCAGTTCTTATGGGATCAACTACGAGCAGTACTTC.

This chain uses TRBV4-2 with TRBJ2-1, with 11 bases that match TRBD2. This CDR3 region has 16 residues. CDR1 is LGHNA, CDR2 YNFKEQ, per germline. After removal of 5 bases from V and 5 bases from J, the junction contained 8 bases not matched to a gene. CDR3 in amino acids: CASSLLAGAIHNEQFF. In DNA form, the CDR3 reads TGTGCCAGCAGCTTACTAGCGGGAGCGATACACAATGAGCAGTTCTTC.

On this clonotype itself: The junction departs from the called germline gene at one end, perhaps through a read error. The CDR3 spells CASSVELSDEQYF. The DNA of the CDR3 is TGTGCCAGCAGCGTAGAACTATCTGACGAGCAGTACTTC. The chain uses TRBV5-1 and TRBJ2-7; D not resolved. The germline CDR1 and CDR2 sequences are SGHRS and YFSETQ. This CDR3 has 13 amino acids. Using reference TRBV5-1 and TRBJ2-7 for the parts outside the CDR3, the full variable domain is KAGVTQTPRYLIKTRGQQVTLSCSPISGHRSVSWYQQTPGQGLQFLFEYFSETQRNKGNFPGRFSGRQFSNSRSEMNVSTLELGDSALYLCASSVELSDEQYFGPGTRLTVT.

This clonotype was seen many times. The chain couples TRBV11-2 to TRBJ2-2; 8 nucleotides line up with TRBD2. Germline CDR1 reads SGHAT; CDR2 reads FQNNGV. J was trimmed by 3 bases and V by 5 bases; bases with no gene match: 8. The CDR3 is 16 amino acids. Here the CDR3 DNA reads TGTGCCAGCAGCCCAACCGGGGGGGGTCACACCGGGGAGCTGTTTTTT. This translates into CASSPTGGGHTGELFF.

This clonotype showed up many times. The chain recombines TRBV28 with TRBJ2-7; D may be TRBD1 or TRBD2 (5 bases each). The CDR3 is 14 amino acids. Germline values: CDR1 MDHEN, CDR2 SYDVKM. The V end lost 2 bases, the J end lost 6 bases, and 14 bases lay between the germline ends. The CDR3 here is CASSLTGTVAEQYF. CDR3 DNA sequence: TGTGCCAGCAGTTTAACCGGGACGGTCGCCGAGCAGTACTTC.

There are many counts of this clonotype. The CDR3 DNA sequence: TGTGCCAGCAGTCTGACTAGCGGGAGGGCCCTCAACGAGCAGTACTTC. This gives the protein CASSLTSGRALNEQYF. The gene calls are TRBV6-1 and TRBJ2-7, with 14 bases that match TRBD2. Germline lookup yields CDR1 MNHNS and CDR2 SASEGT. This CDR3 contains 16 residues. V lost 5 bases to trimming and J lost 5 bases; unmatched junction nucleotides: 8.

On this clonotype: Sequence at one end of the junction differs from germline and may be a read error. V is TRBV7-4 and J is TRBJ2-3, with D tentatively TRBD1 or TRBD2 (5 bases each). Germline assignment: CDR1 SGHVT and CDR2 SQSDAQ. This CDR3 has 21 amino acids. CDR3 bases: TGTGCCAGCAGTTTAGAAGTGGGGGTTATCCCTAATAGGTTTAGCACAGATACGCAGTATTTT. It codes for CASSLEVGVIPNRFSTDTQYF.

This clonotype was recorded a few times. The chain combines TRBV20-1 with TRBJ2-5; 7 bases are shared with TRBD2. Germline-derived CDR1 and CDR2 are DFQATT and SNEGSKA (reference sequence). This CDR3 contains 15 residues. With V trimmed by 1 base and J by 5 bases, 10 bases remained unmatched. The CDR3 bases are TGCAGTGCTAGAGTCCCGGGGGAGGGCTGGGAGACCCAGTACTTC. Amino acids: CSARVPGEGWETQYF.

This clonotype showed up many times. The chain has TRBV24-1 and TRBJ2-5; D might be TRBD1 (5 bases). This CDR3 comprises 13 residues. Trimming took off 5 bases at V and 4 bases at J, with 10 bases between the two ends. Germline-derived CDR1 and CDR2 are KGHDR and SFDVKD. DNA for the CDR3: TGTGCCACCAGTGTCCAGGGCGGAGAGACCCAGTACTTC. Encoded protein: CATSVQGGETQYF.

The V and J genes are TRBV19 and TRBJ1-1; a weak D match, TRBD1 (5 bases). This CDR3 has 14 residues. The V gene lost 7 bases and the J gene lost 1 base, with 13 bases spanning the gap. In germline, CDR1 is LNHDA, CDR2 SQIVND (reference sequence). CDR3 bases: TGTGCCAGTACCCCGGGACGGGGGAACACTGAAGCTTTCTTT. This encodes CASTPGRGNTEAFF.

The J gene is TRBJ1-2, the V gene TRBV20-1; D ambiguous. CDR3 length equals 11 residues. Germline V gene lookup returns CDR1 DFQATT and CDR2 SNEGSKA (reference sequence). The CDR3 DNA sequence: TGCAGGCCGCGAGGATCGAAGGGCTACACCTTC. Translation: CRPRGSKGYTF.

The rearrangement links TRBV5-1 to TRBJ2-4; unclear D gene. The better agreement between TRBJ2-5 and the DNA end casts doubt on the J call. The CDR3 covers 12 residues. The germline V gene encodes CDR1 SGHRS and CDR2 YFSETQ. The CDR3 loop reads CASSSSRETQYF. In DNA, the CDR3 is TGCGCCAGCAGCTCCAGCCGGGAGACCCAGTACTTC.

At least ten counts were recorded for this clonotype. The genes are TRBV24-1 and TRBJ1-1; D is uncertain. The V and J ends lost 9 bases and 1 base respectively, with 8 bases between them. The germline CDR1 and CDR2 sequences are KGHDR and SFDVKD. The CDR3 runs to 12 residues. The CDR3 DNA follows: TGTGCCACCCTTAAGGGGAACACTGAAGCTTTCTTT. Protein: CATLKGNTEAFF.

This clonotype was counted only a few times. This chain joins TRBV5-1 and TRBJ1-1; unclear D gene. CDR1 and CDR2 from the germline V gene are SGHRS and YFSETQ. The CDR3 totals 14 residues. Trimming cost V 3 bases and J 1 base, with 10 bases left between them. In DNA form, the CDR3 reads TGCGCCAGCAGCTCGGGAGACGGGAACACTGAAGCTTTCTTT. It is translated as CASSSGDGNTEAFF.

J is TRBJ1-5 and V is TRBV10-3; D not resolved. CDR3 length equals 15 residues. The germline gives CDR1 ENHRY, CDR2 SYGVKD. V gave up 6 bases and J gave up 4 bases, with 16 bases separating them. The CDR3, as DNA: TGTGCCATCAGGCCCCGGCAGATACTTAATCAGCCCCAGCATTTT. It is translated as CAIRPRQILNQPQHF.

The table lists this clonotype with many counts. The rearrangement uses TRBV29-1 and TRBJ1-2, with D hard to call. Germline loops: CDR1 SQVTM, CDR2 ANQGSEA. V was pared by 3 bases and J by 2 bases, with 10 bases between. The CDR3 spans 13 residues. The CDR3 protein is CSVESLSNYGYTF. The CDR3 DNA reads TGCAGCGTTGAGTCGTTATCCAACTATGGCTACACCTTC.

The CDR3 DNA follows: TGTGCCAGCAGCCATTGGGCAGGGGGCGGAAATAATTCACCCCTCCACTTT. It is translated as CASSHWAGGGNNSPLHF. The rearrangement links TRBV28 to TRBJ1-6; 8 bases match TRBD1. The CDR3 sequence is 17 residues long. J lost 5 bases, V lost 6 bases, and 12 bases had no gene match. The germline V gene encodes CDR1 MDHEN and CDR2 SYDVKM.

The chain combines TRBV6-1 with TRBJ2-3; 7 nucleotides align to TRBD2. The CDR3 is 16 amino acids. With V trimmed by 10 bases and J by 2 bases, 15 bases remained unmatched. The germline V gene has CDR1 MNHNS and CDR2 SASEGT. CDR3 in DNA: TGTGCCACTTTGATCAGGCGGGAGCGCCACACAGATACGCAGTATTTT. It codes for CATLIRRERHTDTQYF.

This chain joins TRBV6-2 or TRBV6-3 and TRBJ2-1, with 11 bases fitting TRBD2. This CDR3 has 18 amino acids. V trimming: 2 bases; J trimming: 3 bases; junction bases outside the gene matches: 9. Germline CDR1 and CDR2: MNHEY and SVGEGT. The CDR3 nucleotides are TGTGCCAGCAGTTACCCTCGAATGACTAGCGGGGTCTACAATGAGCAGTTCTTC. Translation: CASSYPRMTSGVYNEQFF.